The 14 T cell receptor beta chains listed next were all sequenced from one sample in a study of CD8 T cells in ankylosing spondylitis. MiXCR, run by TCRdb on the 5' RACE reads, gives a single entry per CDR3 protein. This table has around 100,000 distinct CDR3 sequences, 20% to 30% appearing once. The sequencing input was synovial fluid, either unsorted or a sorted T cell fraction (not recorded which). These receptors were collected from a male donor with ankylosing spondylitis.

This clonotype showed up just a few times. The rearrangement links TRBV4-1 to TRBJ2-2; 7 bases agree with TRBD2. V trimming: 3 bases; J trimming: 6 bases; junction bases outside the gene matches: 10. The CDR3 sequence is 16 residues long. Germline loops: CDR1 MGHRA, CDR2 YSYEKL. The CDR3 region is CASSQKMLGGSGELFF. In nucleotides, the CDR3 is TGCGCCAGCAGCCAGAAGATGCTCGGGGGGTCCGGGGAGCTGTTTTTT.

The chain links TRBV12-3 or TRBV12-4 to TRBJ1-2, with 8 bases fitting TRBD1. V shed 2 bases and J 2 bases; nucleotides not matched to a gene: 4. The CDR3 loop spans 15 amino acids. The CDR3 DNA follows: TGTGCCAGCAGTTTAAGGGACAGGCCAAACTATGGCTACACCTTC. It translates to CASSLRDRPNYGYTF.

This clonotype was counted at least ten times. This chain links TRBV3-1 with TRBJ2-1, with a weak D call TRBD2 (6 bases). The CDR3 totals 13 residues. CDR1 is LGHDT and CDR2 is YNNKEL in the germline V gene (reference sequence). Trimming stripped 8 bases from V and 5 bases from J, with 13 bases between. Here the CDR3 reads CASAARGDNEQFF. The CDR3 DNA follows: TGTGCCAGCGCGGCGCGGGGAGACAATGAGCAGTTCTTC.

The chain recombines TRBV24-1 with TRBJ2-1; TRBD2 matches 10 bases. Germline V CDR1 and CDR2: KGHDR, SFDVKD. The ends lost 4 bases at V and 8 bases at J; junction bases unmatched: 4. There are 14 residues in the CDR3. The CDR3 here is CATSDPSGRDEQFF. In nucleotides, the CDR3 is TGTGCCACCAGTGACCCTAGCGGGAGAGATGAGCAGTTCTTC.

The rearrangement joins TRBV5-6 to TRBJ2-2, with 11 bases identical to TRBD2. The CDR3 contains 17 residues. The germline V gene encodes CDR1 SGHDT and CDR2 YYEEEE. V shed 0 bases, J shed 3 bases, and the junction held 4 bases outside the gene matches. The CDR3 region has the DNA TGTGCCAGCAGCTTGGGTCCTAGCGGGAGGCACACCGGGGAGCTGTTTTTT. Translated, it gives CASSLGPSGRHTGELFF.

The chain carries TRBV20-1 and TRBJ1-2; D is possibly TRBD1 (5 bases). Trimming stripped 6 bases from V and 5 bases from J, with 22 bases between. This CDR3 has 15 amino acids. Germline V gene lookup returns CDR1 DFQATT and CDR2 SNEGSKA (reference sequence). This CDR3 is CSALPRRQGLYGYTF. Here the CDR3 DNA reads TGCAGTGCGCTCCCACGGCGGCAGGGCCTTTATGGCTACACCTTC.

This clonotype has only one observation. V is TRBV7-9 and J is TRBJ1-1; D is unclear. Trimming cost V 1 base and J 5 bases, with 5 bases left between them. The CDR3 is 12 amino acids. Germline loops: CDR1 SEHNR, CDR2 FQNEAQ (reference sequence). The CDR3 is CASSLEVTEAFF. CDR3 DNA: TGTGCCAGCAGCTTAGAGGTTACTGAAGCTTTCTTT.

This clonotype came up many times. V gene TRBV20-1 combines with J gene TRBJ2-1, with D possibly matching TRBD2 (6 bases). This CDR3 has 17 residues. V dropped 3 bases and J dropped 2 bases, with 20 bases sitting between them. The germline gives CDR1 DFQATT, CDR2 SNEGSKA (reference sequence). The CDR3 DNA is TGCAGTGCTAGGTCGGTAGCGGCCGAAATCACCTACAATGAGCAGTTCTTC. Amino acid sequence: CSARSVAAEITYNEQFF.

This clonotype was seen only a few times. The gene calls are TRBV18 and TRBJ1-5; 7 bases are shared with TRBD1. The CDR3 has 15 residues. V shed 3 bases, J shed 7 bases, and the junction held 9 bases outside the gene matches. The V gene's germline CDR1 is KGHSH and CDR2 LQKENI. CDR3 sequence: CASSPDDRAGQPQHF. CDR3 bases: TGTGCCAGCTCACCGGATGACAGGGCAGGGCAGCCCCAGCATTTT. Full variable domain (outside the CDR3, taken from reference TRBV18 and TRBJ1-5): NAGVMQNPRHLVRRRGQEARLRCSPMKGHSHVYWYRQLPEEGLKFMVYLQKENIIDESGMPKERFSAEFPKEGPSILRIQQVVRGDSAAYFCASSPDDRAGQPQHFGDGTRLSIL.

This clonotype was observed many times. The chain combines TRBV7-9 with TRBJ1-2, with unresolved D. The V gene's germline CDR1 is SEHNR and CDR2 FQNEAQ (reference sequence). V was shortened by 3 bases and J by 7 bases, with 15 bases between the two germline ends. The CDR3 covers 14 residues. CDR3 protein: CASSFSQNPSGYTF. CDR3 nucleotide sequence: TGTGCCAGCAGCTTTTCACAGAACCCAAGTGGCTACACCTTC.

J is TRBJ2-2 and V is TRBV18, with a tentative D call TRBD1 (6 bases). V was shortened by 0 bases and J by 4 bases, with 18 bases between the two germline ends. The CDR3 is 18 amino acids. Germline V gene data show CDR1 as KGHSH and CDR2 as LQKENI. The CDR3: CASSPPTGQTTGTGELFF. DNA for the CDR3: TGTGCCAGCTCACCACCGACGGGACAAACAACGGGCACCGGGGAGCTGTTTTTT.

The V and J genes are TRBV7-9 and TRBJ2-3, with D unclear. Germline CDR1 SEHNR, CDR2 FQNEAQ (reference sequence). The V end was cut by 5 bases, the J end by 3 bases, with 6 bases between. This CDR3 region has 12 residues. CDR3 in DNA: TGTGCCAGCAGCCGAGAAACAGATACGCAGTATTTT. Translation: CASSRETDTQYF.

This clonotype turned up a few times. The chain is built from TRBV3-1 and TRBJ2-7; D not resolved. The CDR3 contains 12 residues. Trimming stripped 1 base from V and 4 bases from J, with 5 bases between. From germline, CDR1 is LGHDT and CDR2 YNNKEL (reference sequence). The CDR3: CASSQGKYEQYV. CDR3 sequence (DNA): TGTGCCAGCAGCCAAGGGAAGTACGAGCAGTACGTC.

This clonotype was detected a few times. The junction shows a germline mismatch at one end, possibly a read error. The chain joins TRBV4-2 to TRBJ1-1; D remains unclear. CDR3 length equals 15 residues. CDR1 is LGHNA and CDR2 is YNFKEQ in the germline V gene. The DNA of the CDR3 is TGTGCCAGCAGCCAAGCTTCCTGGACGAACGCTGAAGCTTTCTTT. This sequence encodes CASSQASWTNAEAFF.